This T cell receptor (beta chain) was retrieved from a study of OX40 agonist ivuxolimab in advanced cancers. Study at large: Three patients, one with hepatocellular carcinoma and two with cutaneous melanoma, achieved partial responses. The study's findings and limits: Antigens targeted by the expanded peripheral T cells were not determined. Clonal expansion was among the lowest in partial responders at 0.1-3.0 mg/kg, especially CD8+. Clonal expansion by week 6 occurred in CD4+ and CD8+ blood T cells (at 0.1 to 3.0 mg/kg).

About this clone itself: The antigen is undetermined.

The germline V gene has CDR1 MDHEN and CDR2 SYDVKM. The CDR3 has 15 amino acids. Trimming left V 2 bases short and J 1 base short, with 12 bases between. Libraries were prepared by immunoSEQ multiplex PCR; TCRdb keeps only in-frame clonotypes and omits some of them. The table shows about 100,000 clones, with 75% to 95% occurring only once. This rearrangement joins TRBV28 to TRBJ2-7, with D maybe TRBD1 (6 bases). The material sequenced was CD4+ or CD8+ T cells sorted from blood, taken in a trial of the OX40 agonist ivuxolimab. The receptor was isolated from an adult with an advanced solid tumor such as melanoma, head and neck, liver or kidney cancer. CDR3 amino acids: CASSLVATGSYEQYF. CDR3 nucleotide sequence: TGTGCCAGCAGTTTAGTCGCGACAGGTTCCTACGAGCAGTACTTC. Filled out from reference TRBV28 and TRBJ2-7, the complete variable domain reads DVKVTQSSRYLVKRTGEKVFLECVQDMDHENMFWYRQDPGLGLRLIYFSYDVKMKEKGDIPEGYSVSREKKERFSLILESASTNQTSMYLCASSLVATGSYEQYFGPGTRLTVT.